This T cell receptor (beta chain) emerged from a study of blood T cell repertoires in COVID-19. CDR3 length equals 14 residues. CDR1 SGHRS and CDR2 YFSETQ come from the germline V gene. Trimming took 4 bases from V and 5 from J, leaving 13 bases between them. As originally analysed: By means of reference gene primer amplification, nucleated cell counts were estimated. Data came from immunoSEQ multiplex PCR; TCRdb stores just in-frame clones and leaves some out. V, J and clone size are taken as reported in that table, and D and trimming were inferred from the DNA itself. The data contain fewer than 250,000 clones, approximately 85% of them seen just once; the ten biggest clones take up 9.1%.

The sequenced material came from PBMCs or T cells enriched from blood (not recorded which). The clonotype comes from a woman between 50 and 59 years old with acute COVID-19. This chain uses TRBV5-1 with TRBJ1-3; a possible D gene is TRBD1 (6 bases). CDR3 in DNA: TGCGCCAGCAGCCCCGACAGGATAAGAAACACCATATATTTT. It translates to CASSPDRIRNTIYF.